This passage covers 14 T cell receptor beta chains from one sample sequenced in a study of cytomegalovirus exposure and HLA in healthy donors. PCR employed 60 Vbeta and 13 Jbeta primers. Clones were read by immunoSEQ multiplex PCR, and TCRdb kept only the in-frame ones, dropping some. The sample has about 160,000 clones, about 71% seen once. The sequenced sample consisted of PBMCs. The receptors were gathered from a woman aged 25 to 39 in good health and CMV-seronegative.

The chain links TRBV28 to TRBJ2-3; D remains ambiguous. The CDR3 runs 16 residues. Per the germline V gene, CDR1 is MDHEN and CDR2 is SYDVKM. Trimming pared 2 bases from V and 8 bases from J, leaving 20 bases between. Here the CDR3 DNA reads TGTGCCAGCAGTTTACTCTATGGATCTGCCTCGGGTACGCAGTATTTT. Translation: CASSLLYGSASGTQYF.

The rearrangement uses TRBV5-1 and TRBJ2-3; D unresolved. The CDR3 consists of 15 residues. V was cut by 0 bases and J by 1 base, with 9 bases left in between. CDR1 and CDR2 from the germline V gene are SGHRS and YFSETQ. The CDR3 protein is CASSLELGGTDTQYF. The CDR3 DNA is TGCGCCAGCAGCTTGGAACTTGGAGGCACAGATACGCAGTATTTT. The full variable domain, completed using reference TRBV5-1 and TRBJ2-3, is KAGVTQTPRYLIKTRGQQVTLSCSPISGHRSVSWYQQTPGQGLQFLFEYFSETQRNKGNFPGRFSGRQFSNSRSEMNVSTLELGDSALYLCASSLELGGTDTQYFGPGTRLTVL.

This sequence joins TRBV6-5 and TRBJ1-4, with TRBD1 matching 8 bases. The ends lost 5 bases at V and 8 bases at J; junction bases unmatched: 10. CDR1 and CDR2 from the germline V gene are MNHEY and SVGAGI. The CDR3 totals 15 residues. This CDR3 is CASSLRGQGGEKLFF. The CDR3 DNA follows: TGTGCCAGCAGTCTCCGAGGACAGGGAGGCGAAAAACTGTTTTTT.

The CDR3 is CASTHRDSLGETQYF. The CDR3 DNA reads as TGTGCCAGCACCCACCGGGACTCGCTGGGGGAGACCCAGTACTTC. The rearrangement links TRBV28 to TRBJ2-5, with a tentative D call TRBD2 (6 bases). The CDR3 contains 15 residues. CDR1 is MDHEN and CDR2 is SYDVKM in the germline V gene. Trimming pared 7 bases from V and 5 bases from J, leaving 20 bases between.

This clone was observed a few times. V is TRBV30 and J is TRBJ2-3; D is undetermined. Looked up from germline, CDR1 is GTSNPN and CDR2 is SVGIG (reference sequence). The V end lost 1 base, the J end lost 2 bases, and 7 bases lay between the germline ends. The CDR3 totals 13 residues. CDR3 coding DNA: TGTGCCTGGAGTGATGGCCTCACAGATACGCAGTATTTT. As protein: CAWSDGLTDTQYF.

This clone showed up just once. The rearrangement joins TRBV27 to TRBJ1-2; D is ambiguous. Germline-derived CDR1 and CDR2 are MNHEY and SMNVEV (reference sequence). This CDR3 is 13 amino acids long. The V end was cut by 4 bases, the J end by 6 bases, with 12 bases between. Here the CDR3 reads CASSSLPRDGYTF. The CDR3 DNA follows: TGTGCCAGCAGTTCCTTGCCGCGGGATGGCTACACCTTC.

This clone was seen more than once but under ten times. The genes are TRBV4-3 and TRBJ2-7; D is unresolved. V was pared by 1 base and J by 3 bases, with 13 bases between. CDR3 length equals 15 residues. Germline V gives CDR1 LGHNA, CDR2 YSLEER. The CDR3 nucleotides are TGCGCCAGCAGCCAAGGTTTGGCCAGGCGCTACGAGCAGTACTTC. Its translation: CASSQGLARRYEQYF.

The genes are TRBV4-2 and TRBJ2-3; D gene ambiguous. V was clipped by 3 bases and J by 2 bases, with 9 bases between them. This CDR3 region has 14 residues. CDR1 and CDR2 (germline): LGHNA, YNFKEQ. This CDR3 is CASSQQATTDTQYF. The CDR3 DNA sequence: TGTGCCAGCAGCCAGCAGGCCACCACAGATACGCAGTATTTT.

The chain employs TRBV5-1 and TRBJ1-4; a weak D match, TRBD1 (5 bases). From germline, CDR1 is SGHRS and CDR2 YFSETQ. With 2 bases removed from V and 3 bases from J, the gap between germline ends came to 8 bases. This CDR3 contains 14 residues. The DNA for the CDR3 is TGCGCCAGCAGCTTCACAGGATCTAATGAAAAACTGTTTTTT. Encoded protein: CASSFTGSNEKLFF.

This rearrangement joins TRBV15 to TRBJ2-7; D perhaps matches TRBD2 (6 bases). This CDR3 spans 14 amino acids. Deletions cut 1 base from V and 7 bases from J, with 14 bases between. Looked up from germline, CDR1 is LNHNV and CDR2 is YYDKDF (reference sequence). Here the CDR3 DNA reads TGTGCCACCAGCAGAGGGGAGGTGAGAGGAGAGCAGTACTTC. Protein product: CATSRGEVRGEQYF.

The chain has TRBV6-5 and TRBJ2-5, with D perhaps matching TRBD2 (6 bases). V was trimmed by 5 bases and J by 0 bases, leaving 13 bases between them. The CDR3 consists of 15 residues. Germline V gene lookup returns CDR1 MNHEY and CDR2 SVGAGI. The CDR3, as DNA: TGTGCCAGCAGTATAGATCGGGAGTACCAAGAGACCCAGTACTTC. Translation gives CASSIDREYQETQYF.

V and J are TRBV4-3 and TRBJ2-3; 9 bases fit TRBD1. J lost 3 bases, V lost 3 bases, and 1 base had no gene match. Germline CDR1 LGHNA, CDR2 YSLEER. This CDR3 has 14 amino acids. In DNA, the CDR3 is TGCGCCAGCAGCCAGGGGACAGGGACAGATACGCAGTATTTT. Encoded protein: CASSQGTGTDTQYF.

In its sample, this clone was seen once. The genes are TRBV18 and TRBJ1-1; D gene unclear. The germline V gene encodes CDR1 KGHSH and CDR2 LQKENI. V was clipped by 0 bases and J by 0 bases, with 8 bases between them. The CDR3 consists of 15 residues. The CDR3 DNA reads as TGTGCCAGCTCACCACCGTTCCAGATGAACACTGAAGCTTTCTTT. It yields the protein CASSPPFQMNTEAFF.

CDR3: CASSMWRETQYF. DNA of the CDR3: TGTGCCAGCAGCATGTGGAGGGAGACCCAGTACTTC. V usage is TRBV14 and J usage is TRBJ2-5; TRBD2 might be the D (5 bases). The germline V and J ends were trimmed by 5 bases and 5 bases, with 9 bases remaining between them. Germline values: CDR1 SGHDN, CDR2 FVKESK. The CDR3 covers 12 residues.